The present entry profiles one T cell receptor beta chain with its context. This clonotype has a count of ten or more. There is no known antigen for this receptor. No much larger clonotype is one base removed from it; base qualities were not supplied. The data originate from a study of CD8 T cells in ankylosing spondylitis (dated by TCRdb to the late 2010s). Background for the entire study: The study set out to find disease-linked TCR variants by profiling T cell receptor beta repertoires in ankylosing spondylitis patients and healthy donors. The whole study cohort included 108 healthy donors and 20 to 25 ankylosing spondylitis patients. Peripheral blood samples were taken, and synovial fluid was additionally collected from ankylosing spondylitis patients. Results the study describes overall, beyond this receptor: According to the report, matched synovial fluid samples from ankylosing spondylitis patients were significantly enriched for the disease-linked clones. Some of the motif variants had been reported before in the synovial fluid and blood of reactive arthritis patients, a finding that suggests common disease-initiation mechanisms. The disease-linked clones showed a CD8+ phenotype and occurred at relatively low frequencies in peripheral blood. Blood from ankylosing spondylitis patients appeared to be characterized by a TCR beta motif composed of eight highly homologous amino acid variants.

The CDR3, cysteine through phenylalanine, is 15 amino acids long. Just the 45-base CDR3 DNA is kept, in frame starting at base 1. The trim is 5 bases for V and 0 bases for J, with a gap of 13 bases between the germline ends. The germline V gene (reference sequence) sets CDR1 to SEHNR and CDR2 to FQNEAQ. The instrument given in TCRdb is Illumina HiSeq 2500. Quantitative 5'-RACE with molecular barcodes was used to prepare TCR beta libraries. On the study's bioinformatics: A new computational method, built on a probabilistic model of VDJ rearrangement, was used to identify disease-linked TCR variants. TCRdb trimmed the raw reads at Q25, called clones with MiXCR and kept productive beta chains. Each CDR3 protein gets just one entry, which takes the most common genes and DNA from the rows behind it. TCRdb assigned the V and J calls; the authors' analysis was not used. The sample table holds about 130,000 distinct CDR3 sequences, of which roughly 6.6% were seen once. The ten top clones hold around 11% of the sample.

Sequencing was performed on blood, either unsorted or a sorted T cell fraction (not recorded which). This chain is built from TRBV7-9 and TRBJ1-1; the best D guess is TRBD1, with 5 bases matching. The origin of this receptor is a female donor with ankylosing spondylitis or in good health (not recorded which). The sequenced DNA is TGTGCCAGCAGCCCCGCCGGACACCTGAACACTGAAGCTTTCTTT. Its protein product is CASSPAGHLNTEAFF.